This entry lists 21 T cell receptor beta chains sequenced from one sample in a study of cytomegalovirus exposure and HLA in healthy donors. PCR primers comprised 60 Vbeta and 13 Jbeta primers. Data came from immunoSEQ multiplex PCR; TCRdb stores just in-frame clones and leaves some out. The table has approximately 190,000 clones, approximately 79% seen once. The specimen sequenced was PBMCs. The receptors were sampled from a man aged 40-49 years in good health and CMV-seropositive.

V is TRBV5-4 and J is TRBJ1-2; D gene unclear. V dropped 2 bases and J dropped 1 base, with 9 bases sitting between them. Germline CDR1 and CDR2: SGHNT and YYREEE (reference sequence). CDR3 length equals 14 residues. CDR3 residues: CASSLAGINYGYTF. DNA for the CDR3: TGTGCCAGCAGCTTAGCAGGAATTAACTATGGCTACACCTTC.

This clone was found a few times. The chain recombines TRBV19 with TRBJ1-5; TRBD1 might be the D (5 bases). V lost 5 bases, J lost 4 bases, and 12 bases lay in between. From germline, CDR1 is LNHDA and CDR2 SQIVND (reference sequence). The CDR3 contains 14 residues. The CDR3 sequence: CASSWGGANQPQHF. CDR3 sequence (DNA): TGTGCCAGTAGTTGGGGAGGGGCTAATCAGCCCCAGCATTTT.

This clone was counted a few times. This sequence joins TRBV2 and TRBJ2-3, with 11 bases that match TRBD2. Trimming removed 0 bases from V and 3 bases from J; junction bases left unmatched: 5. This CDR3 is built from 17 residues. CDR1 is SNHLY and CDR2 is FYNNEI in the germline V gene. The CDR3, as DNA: TGTGCCAGCAGTGAAGCGCCGGGACTAGCGGCGACAGATACGCAGTATTTT. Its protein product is CASSEAPGLAATDTQYF.

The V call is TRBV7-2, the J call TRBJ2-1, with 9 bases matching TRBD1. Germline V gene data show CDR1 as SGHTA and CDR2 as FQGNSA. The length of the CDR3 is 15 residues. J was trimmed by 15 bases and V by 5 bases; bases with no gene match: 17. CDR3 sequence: CASSPTAITGTGMFF. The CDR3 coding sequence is TGTGCCAGCAGCCCCACGGCGATAACCGGGACAGGGATGTTCTTC.

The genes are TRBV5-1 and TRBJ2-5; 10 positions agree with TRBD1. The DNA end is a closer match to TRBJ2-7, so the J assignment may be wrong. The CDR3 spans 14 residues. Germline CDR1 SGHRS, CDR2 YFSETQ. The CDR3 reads CASSPSTGGHEQYF. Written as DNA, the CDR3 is TGCGCCAGCAGCCCGTCGACAGGGGGCCACGAGCAGTACTTC.

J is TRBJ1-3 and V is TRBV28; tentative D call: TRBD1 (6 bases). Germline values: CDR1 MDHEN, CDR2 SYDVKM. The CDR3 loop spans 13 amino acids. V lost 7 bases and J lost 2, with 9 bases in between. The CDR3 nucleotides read TGTGCCAGCATCGCAGGGGCTGGAAACACCATATATTTT. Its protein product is CASIAGAGNTIYF. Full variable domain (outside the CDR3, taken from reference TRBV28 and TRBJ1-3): DVKVTQSSRYLVKRTGEKVFLECVQDMDHENMFWYRQDPGLGLRLIYFSYDVKMKEKGDIPEGYSVSREKKERFSLILESASTNQTSMYLCASIAGAGNTIYFGEGSWLTVV.

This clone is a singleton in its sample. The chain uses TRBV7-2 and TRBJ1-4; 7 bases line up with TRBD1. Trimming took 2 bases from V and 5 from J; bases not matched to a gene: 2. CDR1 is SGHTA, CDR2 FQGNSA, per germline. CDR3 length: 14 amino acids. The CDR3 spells CASSLQGENEKLFF. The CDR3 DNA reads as TGTGCCAGCAGCTTACAGGGGGAAAATGAAAAACTGTTTTTT.

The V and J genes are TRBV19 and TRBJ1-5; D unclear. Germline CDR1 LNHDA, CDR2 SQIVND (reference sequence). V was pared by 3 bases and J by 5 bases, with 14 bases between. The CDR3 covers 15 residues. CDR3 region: CASSIYSGSHQPQHF. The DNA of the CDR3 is TGTGCCAGTAGTATCTACAGCGGTTCGCATCAGCCCCAGCATTTT.

The CDR3 region has the DNA TGTGCCAGCAATGATTCAGGGCCCGGCACAGATACGCAGTATTTT. Translated, it gives CASNDSGPGTDTQYF. The chain joins TRBV27 to TRBJ2-3, with D possibly being TRBD1 (5 bases). The CDR3 is 15 residues long. CDR1 is MNHEY, CDR2 SMNVEV, per germline (reference sequence). The germline V and J ends were trimmed by 7 bases and 1 base, with 15 bases remaining between them.

The CDR3 coding sequence is TGTGCCAGCAGCTTGTACGAATACGAGCAGTACTTC. Encoded protein: CASSLYEYEQYF. The chain has TRBV11-2 and TRBJ2-5; D is unresolved. The last part of the DNA fits TRBJ2-7 better; the J call may be wrong. The CDR3 spans 12 residues. CDR1 is SGHAT, CDR2 FQNNGV, per germline.

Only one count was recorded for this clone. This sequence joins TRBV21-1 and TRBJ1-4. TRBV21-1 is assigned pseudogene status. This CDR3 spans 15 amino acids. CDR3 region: CASSKWPGSNEKLFF. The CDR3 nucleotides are TGTGCCAGCAGCAAATGGCCGGGTTCTAATGAAAAACTGTTTTTT.

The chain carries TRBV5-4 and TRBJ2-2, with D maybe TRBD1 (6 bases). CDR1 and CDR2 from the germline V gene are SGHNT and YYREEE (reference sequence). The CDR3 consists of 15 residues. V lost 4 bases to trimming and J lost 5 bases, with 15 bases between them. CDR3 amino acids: CASSPWGTLTGELFF. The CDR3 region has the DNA TGTGCCAGCAGCCCATGGGGGACATTAACCGGGGAGCTGTTTTTT. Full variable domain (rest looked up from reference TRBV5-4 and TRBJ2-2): ETGVTQSPTHLIKTRGQQVTLRCSSQSGHNTVSWYQQALGQGPQFIFQYYREEENGRGNFPPRFSGLQFPNYSSELNVNALELDDSALYLCASSPWGTLTGELFFGEGSRLTVL.

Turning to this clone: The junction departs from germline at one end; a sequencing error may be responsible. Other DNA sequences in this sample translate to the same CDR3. The CDR3: CASSTEAPSDGYTF. DNA for the CDR3: TGCGCCAGCAGCACCGAGGCGCCATCCGATGGCTACACCTTC. This rearrangement joins TRBV7-9 to TRBJ1-2, with no clear D. The CDR3 spans 14 residues. CDR1 and CDR2 (germline): SEHNR, FQNEAQ (reference sequence).

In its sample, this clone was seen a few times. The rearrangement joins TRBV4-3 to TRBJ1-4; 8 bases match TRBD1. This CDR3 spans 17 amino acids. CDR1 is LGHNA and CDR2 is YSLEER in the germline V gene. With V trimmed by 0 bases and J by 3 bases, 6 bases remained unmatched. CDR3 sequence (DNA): TGCGCCAGCAGCCAAGATCAGGGGGCATGGGCTAATGAAAAACTGTTTTTT. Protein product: CASSQDQGAWANEKLFF.

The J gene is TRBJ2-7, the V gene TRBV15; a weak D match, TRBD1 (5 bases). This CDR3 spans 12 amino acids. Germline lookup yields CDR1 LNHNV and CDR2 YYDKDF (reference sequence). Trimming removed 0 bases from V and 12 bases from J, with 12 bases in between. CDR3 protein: CATSRDIGQSYF. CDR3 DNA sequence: TGTGCCACCAGCAGAGATATAGGACAATCGTACTTC.

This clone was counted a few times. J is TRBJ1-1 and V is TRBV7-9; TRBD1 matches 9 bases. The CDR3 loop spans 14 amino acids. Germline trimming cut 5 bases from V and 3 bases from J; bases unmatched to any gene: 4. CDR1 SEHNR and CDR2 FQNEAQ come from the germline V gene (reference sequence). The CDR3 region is CASSRGQGDTEAFF. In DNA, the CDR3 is TGTGCCAGCAGCCGGGGACAGGGTGACACTGAAGCTTTCTTT.

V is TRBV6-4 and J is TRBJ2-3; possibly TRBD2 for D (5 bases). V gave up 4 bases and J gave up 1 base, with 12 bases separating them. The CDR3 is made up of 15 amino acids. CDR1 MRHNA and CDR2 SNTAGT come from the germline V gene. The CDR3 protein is CASSALPGGTDTQYF. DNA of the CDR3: TGTGCCAGCAGTGCCCTACCCGGGGGCACAGATACGCAGTATTTT.

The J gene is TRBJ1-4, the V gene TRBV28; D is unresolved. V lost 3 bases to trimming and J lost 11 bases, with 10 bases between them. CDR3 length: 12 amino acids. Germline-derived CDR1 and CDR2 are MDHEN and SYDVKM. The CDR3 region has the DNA TGTGCCAGCAGTTTCCCCGGAGGGAAACTGTTTTTT. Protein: CASSFPGGKLFF.

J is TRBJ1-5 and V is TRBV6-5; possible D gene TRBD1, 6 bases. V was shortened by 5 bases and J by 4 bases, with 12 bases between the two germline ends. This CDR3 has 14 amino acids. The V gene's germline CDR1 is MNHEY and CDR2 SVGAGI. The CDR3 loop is CASSDGTQNQPQHF. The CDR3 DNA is TGTGCCAGCAGTGATGGGACACAAAATCAGCCCCAGCATTTT.

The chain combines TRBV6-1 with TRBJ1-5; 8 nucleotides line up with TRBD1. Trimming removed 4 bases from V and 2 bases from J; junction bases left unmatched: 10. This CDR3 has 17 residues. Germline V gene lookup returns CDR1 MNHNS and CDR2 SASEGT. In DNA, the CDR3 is TGTGCCAGCAGTGCCGGACAGGGCACGGGGGGCAATCAGCCCCAGCATTTT. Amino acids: CASSAGQGTGGNQPQHF.

The CDR3 loop reads CASSYKLGGGRPLHF. In DNA, the CDR3 is TGTGCCAGCAGTTACAAACTCGGGGGGGGTAGACCCCTCCACTTT. The rearrangement uses TRBV6-5 and TRBJ1-6; D is possibly TRBD1 (5 bases). Trimming removed 2 bases at V and 12 bases at J, with 17 bases between. The CDR3 has 15 residues. The germline CDR1 and CDR2 sequences are MNHEY and SVGAGI.